This record concerns one TCR beta chain sequence. CDR1 SGDLS and CDR2 YYNGEE come from the germline V gene. Trimming took 3 bases from V and 3 from J, leaving 9 bases between them. This CDR3 comprises 14 residues. Original processing notes: Reference gene primers were amplified, and this amplification served to estimate nucleated cell counts. Clones were sequenced by immunoSEQ multiplex PCR, and TCRdb holds only the in-frame ones, with some missing. For V, J and clone size, that table is used; D and trimming come from the DNA. In the table there are under 140,000 clones, 88% of which are singletons. This sample is drawn from a study of blood T cell repertoires in COVID-19. Study in general: Acute and convalescent COVID-19 specimens originated in the United States, Italy and Spain. PBMCs, B-cell-depleted T cells, or T cells provided the cDNA or gDNA that made up the material.

Sequencing used peripheral blood. The V and J genes are TRBV9 and TRBJ1-4; weak D call: TRBD1 (5 bases). The receptor was isolated from a woman in her 50s with acute or convalescent COVID-19. DNA for the CDR3: TGTGCCAGCAGCGCGGGGGTGGCTAATGAAAAACTGTTTTTT. It yields the protein CASSAGVANEKLFF.